The present entry profiles one T cell receptor (beta chain) with its context. No cognate antigen has been identified for it. No qualities accompany the bases; no much larger clone lies one base away. Ophthalmopathy patients were characterized by moderately to severely active disease, a Clinical Activity Score of at least 3, a NOSPECS grade of at least 4, and a disease duration under 3 months. Patients with other autoimmune diseases, uncontrolled infections, pregnancy or lactation were excluded. Diagnosis was based on clinical symptoms, serum thyroxine, TRAb, thyroid ultrasound and orbital computed tomography. Using Ficoll-Paque density gradient centrifugation, PBMCs were isolated from less than 13 ml of fresh peripheral blood. Total RNA was extracted with Trizol reagent and quality-checked on an Agilent 2100 Bioanalyzer. TCR beta CDR3 regions were amplified from RNA transcripts for repertoire sequencing. A first-round RT-PCR used HTBI primers with the Qiagen OneStep RT-PCR kit, followed by a second-round multiplex PCR, size selection and purification. Libraries were sequenced paired-end with 100 bp reads on an Illumina HiSeq2000. The original methods were these. SOAPnuke was used to process the reads, throwing out any read that had adapters, had uncalled bases, had a mean Phred below 15, or lacked an exact constant-primer or identifier match. COPE v1.2.5 was used to merge high-quality paired reads. Unique nucleotide sequences were defined as clonotypes and aligned to IMGT TRB V, D and J references using MiTCR v1.1. Only V-J combinations with frequency above 0.0001 were analysed, covering 99.2% of repertoires. For each V-J combination, a TCR clonal expansion and chaos score was defined as the ratio of F50 clonal expansion to chaos observed in the TCRdist matrix. Welch's t-statistics and random forest were used to narrow the features down to more than 10 V-J combinations, which were then fed into a naive Bayes classifier. The Morisita-Horn index was used to measure how similar the thyroid and blood repertoires were. Through fastp at Q25 and MiXCR, TCRdb rebuilt clones from the public reads, retaining in-frame beta chains. Identical CDR3 proteins give one entry, which carries the most common genes and DNA. Here the V and J calls rest on TCRdb's processing, not on the authors' analysis. The sample records around 600,000 distinct CDR3 sequences, 35% to 50% of which are singletons. More than 2.5% of the sample rests with the top ten.

According to the germline V gene (reference sequence), CDR1 reads SEHNR and CDR2 reads FQNEAQ. The cysteine opens and the phenylalanine closes a CDR3 of 17 amino acids. This entry keeps only the CDR3 DNA: 51 bases, framed from base 1. Compared with germline, V lacks 5 bases and J lacks 5 bases; bases without a gene match: 13. These data belong to a study of Graves' ophthalmopathy and Graves' hyperthyroidism (dated 2018 in TCRdb). In terms of the full investigation: Peripheral blood samples were taken at the time of initial diagnosis, before any treatment was given. Once sampling was done, hyperthyroidism patients were given methimazole at a starting dose of 30 mg daily, while ophthalmopathy patients were given high-dose intravenous methylprednisolone. In total, 135 blood samples were TCR-sequenced: under 45 ophthalmopathy, roughly 80 hyperthyroidism and approximately 17 hyperthyroidism-to-ophthalmopathy patients. T-cell repertoires of thyroid tissue and blood were compared in about 6 hyperthyroidism patients. To explore V-J signatures that separate ophthalmopathy from hyperthyroidism, a discovery set of approximately 100 patients was enrolled, consisting of 40 to 45 with ophthalmopathy and about 60 with stable hyperthyroidism. The study used signatures of the TCR beta repertoire to tell Graves' ophthalmopathy apart from Graves' hyperthyroidism and to predict which patients would progress to ophthalmopathy. For independent validation, a separate cohort was made up of 18 hyperthyroidism patients plus 17 patients who later progressed from hyperthyroidism to ophthalmopathy. Here is what the overall study found, with its caveats: Among expanded thyroid clonotypes with frequency above 0.001, most also showed up in blood, which suggests that blood repertoires may reflect the thyroid immune response. Sample size was not statistically predetermined, and group allocation was not concealed from the investigators. The 13-signature model separated ophthalmopathy from stable hyperthyroidism with 85% to 90% sensitivity and around 81% specificity in cross-validation, and 80%/75% in the test set. In validation, the model predicted ophthalmopathy progression with about 71% sensitivity and roughly 72% specificity; fewer than 15 predicted patients were CT-confirmed with GO in a median of approximately six months.

The chain was built from TRBV7-9 and TRBJ2-5, with TRBD2 matching 11 junction bases. Sequences were obtained from peripheral blood. This clonotype originated in an adult man with Graves' ophthalmopathy. The nucleotide sequence is TGTGCCAGCAGCGGAACTAGCGGGAGCGGGGGGCAGGAGACCCAGTACTTC. It encodes CASSGTSGSGGQETQYF.